This T cell receptor beta chain was recorded in a study of blood T cell repertoires in COVID-19. The wider study: Both acute and convalescent COVID-19 samples were obtained from the United States, Italy and Spain. PBMCs, B-cell-depleted T cells, or T cells were the source of the cDNA or gDNA that made up the material.

Authors' methods: Amplification from reference gene primers served as the basis for estimated nucleated cell counts. Sequencing used immunoSEQ multiplex PCR; TCRdb keeps in-frame clones, though not all of them. V, J and clone size are those of that table, while D and trimming were read from the DNA. This sample yields around 470,000 clones, of which 75% to 90% are seen a single time; around 0.9% belongs to the top ten. Seattle participants joined during active infection and were tracked over time. The CDR3 consists of 15 residues. Trimming pared 6 bases from V and 4 bases from J, leaving 19 bases between. Germline V lookup: CDR1 SGHRS, CDR2 YFSETQ.

J is TRBJ1-2 and V is TRBV5-1; tentatively, D is TRBD1 (5 bases). The receptor was isolated from a man aged 18 to 29 with COVID-19, enrolled during active disease. The specimen sequenced was peripheral blood. The CDR3 DNA reads as TGCGCCAGCAACCTCGCTTATGGGGGAGGCTATGGCTACACCTTC. It codes for CASNLAYGGGYGYTF.